These T cell receptor beta chains were read from a single sample in a study of T-cell reconstitution after alpha-beta-depleted transplantation in children. Each CDR3 protein gets one entry after TCRdb re-called the PCR reads with MiXCR. Of about 600,000 distinct CDR3 sequences in the sample, about 11% were seen once. The source was PBMCs from the stem cell graft donor, collected from the stem cell graft. These receptors came from a human donor who donated a stem cell graft to a child with acute myeloid leukemia. CDR3s include the opening cysteine and the closing phenylalanine or tryptophan. A D gene is named only where the DNA matches it firmly.

>TRBV6-1|NA
CASSPRSFSYEQYF
>TRBV20-1|NA
CSASQGAGANTEAFF
>TRBV18|NA
CASSPGSRNTGELFF
>TRBV20-1|TRBD2
CCATAGTSIRETQYF
>TRBV27|TRBD2
CASSLVGRPALTDTQYF
>TRBV11-2|NA
CASSLASLGFNEQFF
>TRBV5-1|NA
CASSLEGGKETQYF
>TRBV15|TRBD1
CATSRDSGQGKDTQYF
>TRBV29-1|NA
CSVQGTTDTQYF
>TRBV29-1|TRBD2
CSVVLAGSYEQYF